This T cell receptor beta chain was documented in a study of T cell therapy after organ transplantation. Time point described: 4-8 weeks after completion of therapy. Concerning this clone: Its target is unknown.

Profiled with immunoSEQ multiplex PCR; TCRdb holds only in-frame clones, not every one. Of 20,000 or so clones detected, 81% appear once; the ten largest clones hold around a tenth. J was trimmed by 8 bases and V by 5 bases; bases with no gene match: 5. Germline V gene sequence: CDR1 PRHDT, CDR2 FYEKMQ (reference sequence). The CDR3 extends over 14 amino acids. The chain links TRBV13 to TRBJ1-4, with 10 bases that match TRBD1. Specimen: CD8+ T cells from blood, collected after autologous CMV-specific T cell therapy. This TCR was recovered from a human patient who had received a solid organ transplant and had CMV disease. A share of the T cells may be of graft donor origin. The CDR3, as DNA: TGTGCCAGCAGCCGGACAGGGGGAGGGGAAAAACTGTTTTTT. Its protein product is CASSRTGGGEKLFF.